This T cell receptor beta chain was profiled in a study of blood T cell repertoires in COVID-19. Across the whole study: Samples representing acute and convalescent COVID-19 were sourced from the United States, Italy and Spain. T cells, B-cell-depleted T cells, or PBMCs provided the cDNA or gDNA that served as material.

As originally analysed: Estimates of nucleated cell counts were drawn from the amplification of reference gene primers. Method: immunoSEQ multiplex PCR; TCRdb's copy keeps in-frame clones and lacks some. From that table come the V and J calls and clone size; the DNA was used to work out D and trimming. This sample has around 60,000 clones, with around 85% found just once. This receptor was identified in a man aged 65-85 years with acute or convalescent COVID-19. The sample comprised peripheral blood.

Here the CDR3 DNA reads TGTGCCAGCAGCCGGGGGGGGACAGGGGCATACAATGAGCAGTTCTTC. Its protein is CASSRGGTGAYNEQFF. The J gene is TRBJ2-1, the V gene TRBV13; 10 bases line up with TRBD1. V was clipped by 5 bases and J by 4 bases; unmatched bases: 8. CDR1 and CDR2 from the germline V gene are PRHDT and FYEKMQ (reference sequence). The length of the CDR3 is 16 residues.